This T cell receptor (beta chain) comes out of a study of response to subunit inactivated influenza vaccine. Findings and caveats of the study: It was the authors' suggestion that each seasonal influenza vaccination recruits few new T cells.

TCRdb reprocessed the RT-PCR reads with MiXCR, giving one entry per CDR3 protein. The sample lists fewer than 750,000 distinct CDR3 sequences, 12% to 15% seen once, with over 8.5% in the top ten. Germline CDR1 SGHAT, CDR2 FQNNGV. With V trimmed by 5 bases and J by 7 bases, 21 bases remained unmatched. This CDR3 is 19 amino acids long. Many counts were recorded for this clonotype. Its antigen is still unknown. The sample here was PBMCs from blood, taken about 12 days after vaccination. The gene calls are TRBV11-2 and TRBJ2-1, with 9 nucleotides matching TRBD2. The clonotype comes from a man between 50 and 59 years old who received an inactivated influenza vaccine. This chain's CDR3 is CASSTQIAGAVERLNEQFF. CDR3 nucleotide sequence: TGTGCCAGCAGCACCCAAATAGCGGGAGCGGTTGAGAGGCTAAATGAGCAGTTCTTC.